The text below deals with one T cell receptor beta chain. Sequenced by immunoSEQ multiplex PCR; TCRdb stores in-frame clones only, minus some. The sample includes under 70,000 clones, almost 95% of them seen just once. Germline V lookup: CDR1 MGHRA, CDR2 YSYEKL. The CDR3 has 15 residues. V gave up 4 bases and J gave up 0 bases; unmatched junction bases: 2. This sample is drawn from a study of technical replicates of blood from a handful of donors. This chain links TRBV4-1 with TRBJ1-4; TRBD1 matches 7 bases. The receptor was derived from a human donor in good health. Sequencing input: T cells isolated from PBMCs. CDR3: CASSRGQATNEKLFF. In DNA form, the CDR3 reads TGCGCCAGCAGCCGAGGACAGGCAACTAATGAAAAACTGTTTTTT.